This section outlines one T cell receptor (beta chain) sequence together with its context. As yet, its antigen is unknown. Treatment indicated: 10-day PBMC culture with coronavirus spike peptide pools or control peptides (ViraFEST assay). Collection of the unexposed donor's CD4+ T cells took place before the COVID-19 pandemic (2011-2018). An Oncomine TCR Beta short-read assay was used to sequence the DNA from cultured CD4+ T cells. MiXCR was run by TCRdb on the PCR reads, yielding one entry per CDR3 protein. The profile shows 4,000 or so distinct CDR3 sequences, 50% to 65% of them singletons. This entry belongs to a study of vaccination and CD4 T cells after COVID-19. Germline-derived CDR1 and CDR2 are SNHLY and FYNNEI. Between the trimmed V and J ends, which lost 7 bases and 3 bases, there was a span of 16 bases. The CDR3 sequence is 14 residues long.

Sequenced sample: CD4+ T cells from blood, cultured in vitro. The rearrangement links TRBV2 to TRBJ2-7; D gene ambiguous. This clonotype originated in a human donor in good health. This chain's CDR3 is CASTRGRQNYEQYF. Written as DNA, the CDR3 is TGTGCCAGCACCCGCGGAAGGCAGAACTACGAGCAGTACTTC.